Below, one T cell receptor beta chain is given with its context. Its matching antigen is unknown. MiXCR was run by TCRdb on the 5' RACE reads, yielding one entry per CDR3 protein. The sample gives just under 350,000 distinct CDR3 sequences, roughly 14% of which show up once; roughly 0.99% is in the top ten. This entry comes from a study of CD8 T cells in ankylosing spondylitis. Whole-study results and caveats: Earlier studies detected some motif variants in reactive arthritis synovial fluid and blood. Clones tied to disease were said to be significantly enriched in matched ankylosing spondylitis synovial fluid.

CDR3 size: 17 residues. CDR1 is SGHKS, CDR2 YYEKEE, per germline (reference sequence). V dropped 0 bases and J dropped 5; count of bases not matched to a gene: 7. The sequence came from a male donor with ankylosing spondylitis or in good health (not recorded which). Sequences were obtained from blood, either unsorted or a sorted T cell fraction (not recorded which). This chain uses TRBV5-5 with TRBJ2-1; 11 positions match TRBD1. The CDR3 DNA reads TGTGCCAGCAGCTTGGTGGGGACAGGGGGTAGGGACAATGAGCAGTTCTTC. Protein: CASSLVGTGGRDNEQFF. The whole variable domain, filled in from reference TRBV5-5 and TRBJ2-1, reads DAGVTQSPTHLIKTRGQQVTLRCSPISGHKSVSWYQQVLGQGPQFIFQYYEKEERGRGNFPDRFSARQFPNYSSELNVNALLLGDSALYLCASSLVGTGGRDNEQFFGPGTRLTVL.